The present T cell receptor beta chain was sequenced within a study of cytomegalovirus exposure and HLA in healthy donors. Vbeta (60) and Jbeta (13) primers were used in the PCR. Repertoires were generated with immunoSEQ multiplex PCR, while TCRdb's copy carries only in-frame clones and drops some. The sample lists about 140,000 clones, about four fifths occurring once. Germline CDR1 reads SGHRS; CDR2 reads YFSETQ. The CDR3 contains 16 residues. The junction had 6 bases not matched to a gene; V was cut back by 1 base and J by 4 bases. J is TRBJ2-2 and V is TRBV5-1, with 8 bases fitting TRBD1. The sample comprised PBMCs. This receptor was obtained from a man aged 35 to 55 in good health and CMV-seronegative. CDR3 loop: CASSLHGTGLTGELFF. The CDR3, as DNA: TGCGCCAGCAGCTTGCATGGGACAGGTCTCACCGGGGAGCTGTTTTTT.